One sample yielded the 27 T cell receptor beta chains listed below, sequenced in a study of shared clonotypes between healthy human individuals. TCRdb's table, derived via immunoSEQ multiplex PCR, lists solely in-frame clones and lacks some. The sample includes hundreds of thousands of clones, 72% of them seen just once. Material for sequencing was memory CD4+ T cells sorted from blood. Subset noted: CD45RA-negative fraction. The receptors shown here come from a woman younger than 45 in good health.

The rearrangement uses TRBV10-3 and TRBJ1-5, with D possibly matching TRBD1 (6 bases). Between the trimmed V and J ends, which lost 5 bases and 3 bases, there was a span of 20 bases. Germline CDR1 reads ENHRY; CDR2 reads SYGVKD. The CDR3 extends over 17 amino acids. CDR3: CAISPKSTTGPNQPQHF. The CDR3 bases are TGTGCCATCAGTCCCAAGTCAACTACAGGGCCCAATCAGCCCCAGCATTTT.

The chain recombines TRBV27 with TRBJ1-2; TRBD1 agrees at 7 bases. CDR3 size: 15 residues. The ends lost 4 bases at V and 4 bases at J; junction bases unmatched: 9. Germline V gene data show CDR1 as MNHEY and CDR2 as SMNVEV (reference sequence). The CDR3 loop reads CASSSPSTGTYGYTF. The CDR3 DNA is TGTGCCAGCAGTTCCCCCTCGACAGGGACCTATGGCTACACCTTC.

V and J are TRBV15 and TRBJ2-2; tentative D call: TRBD2 (5 bases). Looked up from germline, CDR1 is LNHNV and CDR2 is YYDKDF (reference sequence). The germline V and J ends were trimmed by 2 bases and 1 base, with 11 bases remaining between them. The length of the CDR3 is 16 residues. The CDR3, as DNA: TGTGCCACCAGCAGAAAAGGACTTGAGAACACCGGGGAGCTGTTTTTT. Its translation is CATSRKGLENTGELFF.

This clone has a handful of counts. The chain links TRBV7-2 to TRBJ2-3; D possibly corresponds to TRBD2 (6 bases). The CDR3 extends over 17 amino acids. Germline lookup yields CDR1 SGHTA and CDR2 FQGNSA. V lost 4 bases to trimming and J lost 2 bases, with 19 bases between them. This CDR3 reads CASSSNVLASPTDTQYF. CDR3 in DNA: TGTGCCAGCAGCTCCAATGTACTAGCTTCACCCACAGATACGCAGTATTTT.

This clone was picked up many times. The same CDR3 is also encoded by other DNA sequences in this sample. The V call is TRBV27, the J call TRBJ2-7; 10 nucleotides match TRBD2. The germline V gene has CDR1 MNHEY and CDR2 SMNVEV (reference sequence). Germline trimming cut 6 bases from V and 2 bases from J; bases unmatched to any gene: 7. This CDR3 spans 15 amino acids. The CDR3 region is CASSPQLAGTYEQYF. The CDR3 nucleotides read TGTGCCAGCAGCCCCCAACTAGCGGGGACCTACGAGCAGTACTTC.

This clone was seen just once. The chain has TRBV11-2 and TRBJ2-5; D remains unclear. Trimming took off 4 bases at V and 5 bases at J, with 17 bases between the two ends. Germline V lookup: CDR1 SGHAT, CDR2 FQNNGV. The length of the CDR3 is 15 residues. DNA of the CDR3: TGTGCCAGCAGCTCCATTACTCTAGTGGCGGAGACCCAGTACTTC. The encoded protein is CASSSITLVAETQYF.

The V gene is TRBV9, the J gene TRBJ2-5, with 9 bases matching TRBD2. Per the germline V gene, CDR1 is SGDLS and CDR2 is YYNGEE. Trimming cost V 3 bases and J 7 bases; bases outside gene matches: 10. The CDR3 runs 15 residues. DNA of the CDR3: TGTGCCAGCAGCGGCTCCGGGACTAGCTCCGGGACCCAGTACTTC. Translated, it gives CASSGSGTSSGTQYF. Looking up the rest from reference TRBV9 and TRBJ2-5 gives the full variable domain: DSGVTQTPKHLITATGQRVTLRCSPRSGDLSVYWYQQSLDQGLQFLIQYYNGEERAKGNILERFSAQQFPDLHSELNLSSLELGDSALYFCASSGSGTSSGTQYFGPGTRLLVL.

The rearrangement joins TRBV27 to TRBJ1-2, with no clear D. V dropped 8 bases and J dropped 2 bases, with 12 bases sitting between them. The length of the CDR3 is 13 residues. The germline V gene encodes CDR1 MNHEY and CDR2 SMNVEV (reference sequence). In DNA, the CDR3 is TGTGCCAGCGCCTCGGGCAGAAACTATGGCTACACCTTC. As protein: CASASGRNYGYTF.

The chain recombines TRBV19 with TRBJ1-1; D is unresolved. This CDR3 is 12 amino acids long. V gave up 3 bases and J gave up 4 bases, with 6 bases separating them. Germline V CDR1 and CDR2: LNHDA, SQIVND (reference sequence). For the CDR3, the DNA is TGTGCCAGTAGTATGTGGGGCACTGAAGCTTTCTTT. Translating it yields CASSMWGTEAFF.

Of note for this clone: Other DNA sequences in this sample translate to the same CDR3. The gene calls are TRBV19 and TRBJ1-5, with 9 bases aligning to TRBD1. Germline lookup yields CDR1 LNHDA and CDR2 SQIVND (reference sequence). The CDR3 covers 15 residues. V was clipped by 4 bases and J by 4 bases; unmatched bases: 5. CDR3 coding DNA: TGTGCCAGTAGTAACAGGGGGCTCGGGAATCAGCCCCAGCATTTT. Translated, it gives CASSNRGLGNQPQHF.

In this sample, this clone turned up once. The V call is TRBV6-1, the J call TRBJ1-5; D call uncertain. The germline V gene encodes CDR1 MNHNS and CDR2 SASEGT. V dropped 7 bases and J dropped 0 bases, with 13 bases sitting between them. The length of the CDR3 is 15 residues. The CDR3 region is CASILQGYSNQPQHF. In nucleotides, the CDR3 is TGTGCCAGCATCCTTCAAGGGTATAGCAATCAGCCCCAGCATTTT.

This clone appeared a single time. This chain's CDR3 is CASSLAPAGMNTEAFF. CDR3 sequence (DNA): TGCGCCAGCAGCTTGGCGCCCGCGGGGATGAACACTGAAGCTTTCTTT. The rearrangement uses TRBV5-1 and TRBJ1-1; D not certain. Germline V gives CDR1 SGHRS, CDR2 YFSETQ. V lost 0 bases and J 0 bases, leaving 12 bases between the germline ends. This CDR3 region has 16 residues.

The chain uses TRBV5-8 and TRBJ2-3, with a possible D match to TRBD2 (6 bases). The CDR3 contains 15 residues. Germline loops: CDR1 SGHTS, CDR2 YDEGEE. Trimming stripped 2 bases from V and 3 bases from J, with 13 bases between. CDR3 coding DNA: TGTGCCAGCAGCTTTCTCCAGGGAGGTACAGATACGCAGTATTTT. It codes for CASSFLQGGTDTQYF.

The V call is TRBV9, the J call TRBJ2-5; possibly TRBD1 for D (7 bases). Near its end, the DNA agrees better with TRBJ2-7, so the J call may be wrong. The CDR3 loop spans 15 amino acids. Germline V gene sequence: CDR1 SGDLS, CDR2 YYNGEE. The CDR3 reads CASSGGTAEFYEQYF. CDR3 coding DNA: TGTGCCAGCAGCGGCGGGACAGCGGAATTCTACGAGCAGTACTTC.

The rearrangement uses TRBV29-1 and TRBJ2-7; no reliable D call. The CDR3 spans 14 residues. Between the trimmed V and J ends, which lost 5 bases and 0 bases, there was a span of 14 bases. Germline assignment: CDR1 SQVTM and CDR2 ANQGSEA. Here the CDR3 DNA reads TGCAGCGTTATGACCCATTTGAGCTCCTACGAGCAGTACTTC. Translation: CSVMTHLSSYEQYF.

The rearrangement uses TRBV10-1 and TRBJ2-3, with TRBD2 identical over 9 bases. Germline CDR1 WNHNN, CDR2 SYGVQD (reference sequence). V gave up 4 bases and J gave up 5 bases; unmatched junction bases: 4. The CDR3 runs 14 residues. The CDR3 DNA is TGCGCCAGCAGTGCAACTAGCGGGTTAGATACGCAGTATTTT. Its protein is CASSATSGLDTQYF.

This chain links TRBV7-2 with TRBJ2-1; perhaps TRBD1 as D (6 bases). The V gene lost 1 base and the J gene lost 6 bases, with 16 bases spanning the gap. From germline, CDR1 is SGHTA and CDR2 FQGNSA. The CDR3 has 16 residues. The CDR3, as DNA: TGTGCCAGCAGCTTAGAAAAAGGGGGTAGTTCCAATGAGCAGTTCTTC. This codes for CASSLEKGGSSNEQFF.

This clone has a handful of counts. Other DNA sequences in the sample encode the same CDR3. V is TRBV6-4 and J is TRBJ1-1, with 10 bases matching TRBD1. The V and J ends lost 0 bases and 3 bases, in that order; junction bases with no gene match: 1. From germline, CDR1 is MRHNA and CDR2 SNTAGT. The CDR3 extends over 15 amino acids. In nucleotides, the CDR3 is TGTGCCAGCAGTGACTCGACAGGGGGCCACACTGAAGCTTTCTTT. Its translation: CASSDSTGGHTEAFF.

For this clone: The sample has other DNA sequences that encode this CDR3 too. The genes are TRBV5-1 and TRBJ2-1; TRBD2 matches 11 bases. CDR1 and CDR2 from the germline V gene are SGHRS and YFSETQ. The V segment lost 1 base and the J segment 2 bases; nucleotides outside the gene matches: 2. CDR3 length: 16 amino acids. CDR3 nucleotides: TGCGCCAGCAGCTTGACGACTAGCGGGACCTACAATGAGCAGTTCTTC. It is translated as CASSLTTSGTYNEQFF.

The chain carries TRBV6-5 and TRBJ1-1; tentatively, D is TRBD1 (5 bases). V was pared by 3 bases and J by 5 bases, with 13 bases between. Germline V gene lookup returns CDR1 MNHEY and CDR2 SVGAGI. The CDR3 covers 14 residues. The CDR3 reads CASSYPDKGTEAFF. Written as DNA, the CDR3 is TGTGCCAGCAGTTATCCGGACAAAGGGACTGAAGCTTTCTTT.

V is TRBV7-6 and J is TRBJ2-1, with 9 positions matching TRBD2. V shed 0 bases and J 3 bases; nucleotides not matched to a gene: 6. Germline V gene lookup returns CDR1 SGHVS and CDR2 FNYEAQ. The CDR3 contains 17 residues. This CDR3 is CASSLALASGIYNEQFF. The CDR3 DNA sequence: TGTGCCAGCAGCTTAGCGTTGGCTAGCGGGATCTACAATGAGCAGTTCTTC.

This clone was seen at least ten times. V usage is TRBV19 and J usage is TRBJ1-2; D is unresolved. Germline V CDR1 and CDR2: LNHDA, SQIVND (reference sequence). Trimming shortened V by 7 bases and J by 2 bases, and 5 bases separated the two germline ends. The CDR3 runs 11 residues. The DNA of the CDR3 is TGTGCCAGTACCCAGAACTATGGCTACACCTTC. This translates into CASTQNYGYTF.

The gene calls are TRBV14 and TRBJ2-7; possible D gene TRBD1, 6 bases. CDR1 is SGHDN, CDR2 FVKESK, per germline. V lost 4 bases and J 6 bases, leaving 19 bases between the germline ends. The CDR3 runs to 15 residues. The CDR3 region is CASSRDQDRRGEQYF. Here the CDR3 DNA reads TGTGCCAGCAGCCGAGACCAGGACAGAAGAGGCGAGCAGTACTTC. Combining the CDR3 with reference TRBV14 and TRBJ2-7 gives the whole variable domain EAGVTQFPSHSVIEKGQTVTLRCDPISGHDNLYWYRRVMGKEIKFLLHFVKESKQDESGMPNNRFLAERTGGTYSTLKVQPAELEDSGVYFCASSRDQDRRGEQYFGPGTRLTVT.

The chain uses TRBV4-1 and TRBJ1-4; 9 bases fit TRBD1. J gave up 6 bases and V 4 bases, and 9 bases lay outside the gene matches. This CDR3 has 16 amino acids. Germline-derived CDR1 and CDR2 are MGHRA and YSYEKL. CDR3 residues: CASSPDGGQGYEKLFF. CDR3 sequence (DNA): TGCGCCAGCAGCCCAGACGGGGGACAGGGTTATGAAAAACTGTTTTTT.

This rearrangement joins TRBV7-3 to TRBJ2-1; 7 bases are a match to TRBD2. With V trimmed by 1 base and J by 11 bases, 11 bases remained unmatched. There are 15 residues in the CDR3. Germline V gives CDR1 SGHTA, CDR2 FQGTGA. The CDR3 reads CASSLNPAGSSQQFF. In DNA, the CDR3 is TGTGCCAGCAGCTTAAATCCAGCGGGATCTTCCCAGCAGTTCTTC.

For the CDR3, the DNA is TGTGCCAGCGGCGGGAGCAGCTCCTACAATGAGCAGTTCTTC. Its translation: CASGGSSSYNEQFF. The chain couples TRBV7-6 to TRBJ2-1; 7 bases match TRBD2. The CDR3 has 14 amino acids. The germline CDR1 and CDR2 sequences are SGHVS and FNYEAQ. V lost 8 bases, J lost 0 bases, and 4 bases stayed unmatched.

The rearrangement uses TRBV18 and TRBJ2-3; a weak D match, TRBD2 (5 bases). Germline-derived CDR1 and CDR2 are KGHSH and LQKENI. There are 16 residues in the CDR3. The V gene lost 2 bases and the J gene lost 3 bases, with 15 bases spanning the gap. The CDR3 is CASSPYGTRGTDTQYF. For the CDR3, the DNA is TGTGCCAGCTCACCATACGGCACCCGAGGGACAGATACGCAGTATTTT.